This paragraph covers one T cell receptor (beta chain) sequence. The record originates from a study of control samples from healthy donors and cancer patients. The assay was immunoSEQ multiplex PCR, and TCRdb's table has in-frame clones only and misses some. Here the sample spans around 170,000 clones, almost 90% being singletons. CDR3 length: 15 residues. Per germline, CDR1 SGHKS and CDR2 YYEKEE (reference sequence). Unmatched junction bases numbered 6, after V lost 4 bases and J lost 7 bases. The rearrangement links TRBV5-5 to TRBJ2-1; 12 nucleotides match TRBD2. The receptor was isolated from a woman in her 30s in good health. The specimen was blood. This CDR3 is CASSHTSGGLNEQFF. In nucleotides, the CDR3 is TGTGCCAGCAGCCACACTAGCGGGGGGTTAAATGAGCAGTTCTTC.